What follows describes a single T cell receptor beta chain. Its cognate antigen is unknown. Using a J-beta primer mix together with a sample-barcoded 5' primer, a second PCR was run for about 7 to 12 cycles. TCRdb itself ran the 5' RACE reads through MiXCR, one entry per CDR3 protein. The sample holds about 800,000 distinct CDR3 sequences, about 45% seen once. Germline CDR1 DFQATT, CDR2 SNEGSKA (reference sequence). V dropped 2 bases and J dropped 13 bases, with 21 bases sitting between them. This CDR3 is 14 amino acids long. These data originate in a study of blood T cells in healthy people across ages. About the research overall: Every two T cells gave about one barcoded beta molecule via template switching.

Broader study findings: More naive CD4+ cells and higher diversity marked long-lived donors relative to aged donors.

The sequencing input was blood. The sequence was collected from a man older than 75 in good health. This rearrangement joins TRBV20-1 to TRBJ2-1; tentative D call: TRBD2 (5 bases). This CDR3 is CSARHRDQKETQFF. The CDR3 region has the DNA TGCAGTGCTAGACACCGGGATCAGAAGGAGACCCAGTTCTTC.